This T cell receptor beta chain appears in the sequencing data of a study of CD8+CD57+ T cells in acquired aplastic anemia. Study background: DNA from sorted CD4+ and CD8+ cells averaged roughly 3.2 ug. Findings and limits, study-wide: Twenty-nine sequences, all CD8+ CDR3, were shared between patients and controls.

The table lists this clonotype with many counts. Its target is unknown. The V gene's germline CDR1 is SGHVS and CDR2 FQNEAQ. The CDR3 is 16 amino acids. V shed 7 bases, J shed 7 bases, and the junction held 16 bases outside the gene matches. The sequenced patients had an expansion of CD8+CD57+ cells seen by flow cytometry. Severe acquired aplastic anemia was present in every patient. The TCR beta profiling, which covered VDJ combination and CDR3 sequence, was carried out using genomic DNA as the template. TCRdb re-analysed the reads in MiXCR, keeping a single row per CDR3 protein. The sample shows fewer than 200,000 distinct CDR3 sequences, around half of them seen only once.

The genes are TRBV7-8 and TRBJ2-1, with TRBD2 identical over 7 bases. The clonotype was recovered from a human donor with aplastic anemia. Material: sorted CD4+, CD8+, or CD8+CD57+ T cells (not recorded which) from PBMCs. The CDR3 DNA follows: TGTGCCAGCATCTCGTCCGGATTTAGCGGGTGGAATGAGCAGTTCTTC. This sequence encodes CASISSGFSGWNEQFF.